This paragraph covers one T cell receptor beta chain sequence. This specimen comes from a study of blood T cell repertoires in COVID-19. Two consecutive negative NP/OP PCR tests, clearance, or resolved symptoms defined Cohort 3 recovery. Generated by immunoSEQ multiplex PCR, the TCRdb table keeps only in-frame clones and is missing some. The repertoire has about 150,000 clones, 70% to 90% of them found once; the top ten carry 4.3%. The germline gives CDR1 KGHDR, CDR2 SFDVKD. This CDR3 has 16 residues. Trimming removed 4 bases at V and 2 bases at J, with 16 bases between. The TCR comes from a man aged 45 to 65 who had recovered from COVID-19. The genes are TRBV24-1 and TRBJ2-5, with D uncertain. What was sequenced was PBMCs or T cells enriched from blood (not recorded which). The CDR3 nucleotides are TGTGCCACCAGTGACGTGCGGCAAGATGAACAAGAGACCCAGTACTTC. Amino acids: CATSDVRQDEQETQYF.